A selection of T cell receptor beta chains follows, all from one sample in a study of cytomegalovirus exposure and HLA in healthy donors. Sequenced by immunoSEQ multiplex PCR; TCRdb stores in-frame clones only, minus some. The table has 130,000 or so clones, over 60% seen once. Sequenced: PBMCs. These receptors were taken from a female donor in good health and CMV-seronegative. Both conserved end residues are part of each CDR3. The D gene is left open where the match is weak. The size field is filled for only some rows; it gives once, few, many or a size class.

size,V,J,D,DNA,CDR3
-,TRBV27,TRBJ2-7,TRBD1,TGTGCCAGCAGTAGGAGCTCAGGGGGCGGTATTTACGAGCAGTACTTC,CASSRSSGGGIYEQYF
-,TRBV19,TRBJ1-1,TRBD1,TGTGCCAGTAGTGACCGACAGGGTGGGACTGAAGCTTTCTTT,CASSDRQGGTEAFF
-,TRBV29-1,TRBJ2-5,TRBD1,TGCAGCGTTGGAGGGGGACAGTTGCAAGAGACCCAGTACTTC,CSVGGGQLQETQYF
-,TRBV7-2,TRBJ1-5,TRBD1,TGTGCCAGCAGCTTAGGAGGCGCCAGGGGGGGCAATCAGCCCCAGCATTTT,CASSLGGARGGNQPQHF
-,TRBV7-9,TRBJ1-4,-,TGTGCCAGCAGCCTAGTAGACTTATCTAATGAAAAACTGTTTTTT,CASSLVDLSNEKLFF
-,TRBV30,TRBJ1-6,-,TGTGCCTGGAGTGAACAGTATAATTCACCCCTCCACTTT,CAWSEQYNSPLHF
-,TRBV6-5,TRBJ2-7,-,TGTGCCAGCAGCTTCCGGGGGAGGCAGCAGTACTTC,CASSFRGRQQYF
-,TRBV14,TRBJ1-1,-,TGTGCCAGCAGAATAGGGGTGAACACTGAAGCTTTCTTT,CASRIGVNTEAFF
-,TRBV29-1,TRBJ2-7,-,TGCAGCGGGTTTGGGGCCGATCGTTACGAGCAGTACTTC,CSGFGADRYEQYF
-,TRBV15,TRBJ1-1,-,TGTGCCACCAGCAGTGAAGGGCCGGGACATGAAGCTCTCTTT,CATSSEGPGHEALF
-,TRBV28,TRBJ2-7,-,TGTGCCAGCAGCCTCCCAACGGCCTACGAGCAGTACTTC,CASSLPTAYEQYF
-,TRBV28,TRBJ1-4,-,TGTGCCAGCAGTTTTTCCTCAACTAATGGAAAACTGTTTTTT,CASSFSSTNGKLFF
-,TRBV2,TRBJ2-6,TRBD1,TGTGCCAGCAGAGATGGGACAGGCTATTTAACTAGCTCTGGGGCCAACGTCCTGACTTTC,CASRDGTGYLTSSGANVLTF
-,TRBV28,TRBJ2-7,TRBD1,TGTGCCAGCAGTTCGACAGGGGGCAATGTCTACGAGCAGTACTTC,CASSSTGGNVYEQYF
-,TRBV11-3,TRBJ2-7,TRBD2,TGTGCCAGCAGCTCGGGGACTAGCGGGAGGTGGTACGAGCAGTACTTC,CASSSGTSGRWYEQYF
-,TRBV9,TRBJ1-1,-,TGTGCCAGCAGCGACCTCAGGACTGAAGCTTTCTTT,CASSDLRTEAFF
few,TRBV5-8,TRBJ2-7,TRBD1,TGTGCCAGCAGCTTGGGAAGTGGACAGGGGACCTACGAGCAGTACTTC,CASSLGSGQGTYEQYF
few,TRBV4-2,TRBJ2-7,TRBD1,TGTGCCAGCAGCCGTAGGGTCCGAGACAGGGACGACGAGCAGTACTTC,CASSRRVRDRDDEQYF
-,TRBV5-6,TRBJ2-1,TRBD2,TGTGCCAGCAGCCTAGGGACTAGGGAGGCGAATGAGCAGTTCTTC,CASSLGTREANEQFF
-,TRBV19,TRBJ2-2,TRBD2,TGTGCCAGTAGTATGGGGGGGATTACGAACACCGGGGAGCTGTTTTTT,CASSMGGITNTGELFF
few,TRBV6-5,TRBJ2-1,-,TGTGCCAGCAGACGCCGCGACTACACCTACAATGAGCAGTTCTTC,CASRRRDYTYNEQFF
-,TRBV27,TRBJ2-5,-,TGTGCCAGCAGTTTATCCCCCCCGAGGGAGACCCAGTACTTC,CASSLSPPRETQYF
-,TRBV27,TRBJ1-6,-,TGTGCCAGCAGTTTATCTATAAGGGGGTATAATTCACCCCTCCACTTT,CASSLSIRGYNSPLHF
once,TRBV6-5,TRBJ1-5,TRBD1,TGTGCCAGCAGTTCCTTGACAGGGCCAAGCAATCAGCCCCAGCATTTT,CASSSLTGPSNQPQHF